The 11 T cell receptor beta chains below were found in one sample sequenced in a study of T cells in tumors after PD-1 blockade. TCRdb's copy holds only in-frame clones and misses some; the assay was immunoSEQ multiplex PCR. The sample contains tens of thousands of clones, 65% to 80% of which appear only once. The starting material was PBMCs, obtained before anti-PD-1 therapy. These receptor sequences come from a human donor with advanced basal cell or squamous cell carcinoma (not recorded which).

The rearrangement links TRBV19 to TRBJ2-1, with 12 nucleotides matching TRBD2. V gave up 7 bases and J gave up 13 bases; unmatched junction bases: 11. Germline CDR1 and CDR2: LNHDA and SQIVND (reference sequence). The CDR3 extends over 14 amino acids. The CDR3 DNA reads TGTGCCAGTACGACGGGACTAGCGGGCTTCGGACAGTTCTTC. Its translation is CASTTGLAGFGQFF.

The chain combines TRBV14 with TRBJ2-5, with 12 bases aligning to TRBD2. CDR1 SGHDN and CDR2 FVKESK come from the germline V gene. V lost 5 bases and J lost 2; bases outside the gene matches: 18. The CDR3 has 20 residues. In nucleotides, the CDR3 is TGTGCCAGCAGCAAATACCCGGTCACTAGCGGGAGGAATTGGCAAGAGACCCAGTACTTC. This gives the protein CASSKYPVTSGRNWQETQYF.

The CDR3 spells CASSVGPSSQETQYF. The CDR3 coding sequence is TGTGCCAGCAGCGTAGGCCCTAGCAGCCAAGAGACCCAGTACTTC. This chain connects TRBV9 to TRBJ2-5, with D perhaps matching TRBD2 (5 bases). CDR3 length equals 15 residues. The V and J ends lost 0 bases and 1 base respectively, with 10 bases between them. The germline V gene has CDR1 SGDLS and CDR2 YYNGEE. The variable domain in full, with the rest retrieved from reference TRBV9 and TRBJ2-5, is DSGVTQTPKHLITATGQRVTLRCSPRSGDLSVYWYQQSLDQGLQFLIQYYNGEERAKGNILERFSAQQFPDLHSELNLSSLELGDSALYFCASSVGPSSQETQYFGPGTRLLVL.

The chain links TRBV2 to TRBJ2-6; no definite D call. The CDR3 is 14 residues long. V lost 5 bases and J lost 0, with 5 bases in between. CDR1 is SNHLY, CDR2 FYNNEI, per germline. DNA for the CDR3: TGTGCCAGCAGTTCTCTCTCTGGGGCCAACGTCCTGACTTTC. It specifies CASSSLSGANVLTF.

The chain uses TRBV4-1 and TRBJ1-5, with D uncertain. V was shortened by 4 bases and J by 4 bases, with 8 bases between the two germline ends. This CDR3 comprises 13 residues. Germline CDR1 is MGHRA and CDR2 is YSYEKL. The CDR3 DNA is TGCGCCAGCAGCCGCCAATCAAATCAGCCCCAGCATTTT. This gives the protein CASSRQSNQPQHF.

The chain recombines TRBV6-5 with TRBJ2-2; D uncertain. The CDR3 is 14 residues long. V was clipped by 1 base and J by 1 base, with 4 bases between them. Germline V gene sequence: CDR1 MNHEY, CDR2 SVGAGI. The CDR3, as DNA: TGTGCCAGCAGTTACTTGAAGAACACCGGGGAGCTGTTTTTT. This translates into CASSYLKNTGELFF.

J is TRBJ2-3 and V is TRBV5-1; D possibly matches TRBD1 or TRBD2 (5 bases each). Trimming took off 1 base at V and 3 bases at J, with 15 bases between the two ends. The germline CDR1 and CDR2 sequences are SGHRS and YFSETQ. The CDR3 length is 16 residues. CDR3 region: CASSLNGQGETDTQYF. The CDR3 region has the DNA TGCGCCAGCAGCTTGAACGGTCAGGGAGAGACAGATACGCAGTATTTT.

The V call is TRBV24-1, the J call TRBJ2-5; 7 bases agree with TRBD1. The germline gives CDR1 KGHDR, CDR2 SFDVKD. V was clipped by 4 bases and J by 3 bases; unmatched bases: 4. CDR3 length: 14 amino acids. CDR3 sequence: CATSDLGQEETQYF. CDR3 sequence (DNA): TGTGCCACCAGTGACCTCGGACAGGAAGAGACCCAGTACTTC.

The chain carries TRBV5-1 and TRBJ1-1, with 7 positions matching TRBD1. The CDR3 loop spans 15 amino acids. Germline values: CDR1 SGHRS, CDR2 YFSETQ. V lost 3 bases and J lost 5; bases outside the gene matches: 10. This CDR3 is CASSSGDRELTEAFF. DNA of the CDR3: TGCGCCAGCAGCTCTGGTGACAGGGAATTGACTGAAGCTTTCTTT.

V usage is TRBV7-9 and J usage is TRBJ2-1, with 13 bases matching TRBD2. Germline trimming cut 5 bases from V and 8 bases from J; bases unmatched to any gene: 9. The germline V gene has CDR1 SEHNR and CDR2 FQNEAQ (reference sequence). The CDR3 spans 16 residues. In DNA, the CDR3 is TGTGCCAGCAGCACTACACTAGCGGGAGGGCCCCATGAGCAGTTCTTC. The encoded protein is CASSTTLAGGPHEQFF.

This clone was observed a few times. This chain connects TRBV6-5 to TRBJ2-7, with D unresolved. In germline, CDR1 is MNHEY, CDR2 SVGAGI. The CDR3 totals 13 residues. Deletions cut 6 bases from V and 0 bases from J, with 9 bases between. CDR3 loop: CASRGLSSYEQYF. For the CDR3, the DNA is TGTGCCAGCAGAGGCTTGTCCTCCTACGAGCAGTACTTC.